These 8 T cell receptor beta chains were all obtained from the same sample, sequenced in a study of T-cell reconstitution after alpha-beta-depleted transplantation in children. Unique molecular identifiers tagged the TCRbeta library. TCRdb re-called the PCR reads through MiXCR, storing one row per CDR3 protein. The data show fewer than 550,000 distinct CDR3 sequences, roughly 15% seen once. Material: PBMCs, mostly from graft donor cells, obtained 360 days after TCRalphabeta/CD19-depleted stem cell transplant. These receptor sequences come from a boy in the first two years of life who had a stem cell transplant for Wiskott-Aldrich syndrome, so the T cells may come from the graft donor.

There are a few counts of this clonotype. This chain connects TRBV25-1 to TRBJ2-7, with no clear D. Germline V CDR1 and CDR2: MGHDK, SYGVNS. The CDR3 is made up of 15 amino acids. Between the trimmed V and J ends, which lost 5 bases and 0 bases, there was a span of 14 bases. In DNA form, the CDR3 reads TGTGCCAGCAGTATCTCTAGGCCAGGCTCCTACGAGCAGTACTTC. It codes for CASSISRPGSYEQYF.

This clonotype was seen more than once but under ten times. The CDR3 here is CASSHSRLGQETQYF. Here the CDR3 DNA reads TGTGCCAGCAGCCATAGCCGACTAGGGCAAGAGACCCAGTACTTC. This chain connects TRBV13 to TRBJ2-5; the D gene is possibly TRBD2 (6 bases). Germline V gives CDR1 PRHDT, CDR2 FYEKMQ (reference sequence). V was cut by 5 bases and J by 2 bases, with 15 bases left in between. This CDR3 has 15 residues.

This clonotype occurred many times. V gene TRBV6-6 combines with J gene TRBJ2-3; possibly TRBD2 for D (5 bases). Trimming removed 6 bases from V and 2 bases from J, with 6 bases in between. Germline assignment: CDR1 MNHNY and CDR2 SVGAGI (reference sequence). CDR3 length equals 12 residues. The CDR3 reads CASSGVTDTQYF. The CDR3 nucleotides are TGTGCCAGCAGCGGGGTCACAGATACGCAGTATTTT.

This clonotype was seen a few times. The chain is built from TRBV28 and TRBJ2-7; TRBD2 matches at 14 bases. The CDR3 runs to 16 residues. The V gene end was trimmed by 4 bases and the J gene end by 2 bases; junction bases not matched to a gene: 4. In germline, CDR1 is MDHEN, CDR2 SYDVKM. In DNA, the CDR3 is TGTGCCAGCAGTTCCGGGACTAGCGGGAGACCCTACGAGCAGTACTTC. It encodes CASSSGTSGRPYEQYF.

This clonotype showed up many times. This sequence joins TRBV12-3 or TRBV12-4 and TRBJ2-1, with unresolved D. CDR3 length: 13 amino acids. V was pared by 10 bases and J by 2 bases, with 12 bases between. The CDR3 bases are TGTGCCACACAGCCTCTCGCCTACAATGAGCAGTTCTTC. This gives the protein CATQPLAYNEQFF.

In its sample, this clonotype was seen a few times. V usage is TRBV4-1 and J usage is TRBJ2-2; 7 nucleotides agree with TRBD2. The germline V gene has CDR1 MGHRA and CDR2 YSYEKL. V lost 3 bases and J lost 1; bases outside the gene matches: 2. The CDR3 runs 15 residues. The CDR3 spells CASSQSGGNTGELFF. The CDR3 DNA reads TGCGCCAGCAGCCAGTCGGGGGGGAACACCGGGGAGCTGTTTTTT.

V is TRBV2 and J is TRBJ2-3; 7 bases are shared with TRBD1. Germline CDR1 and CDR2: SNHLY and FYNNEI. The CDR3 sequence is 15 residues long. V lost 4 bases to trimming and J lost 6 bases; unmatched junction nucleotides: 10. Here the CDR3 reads CASSVLVRGPDTQYF. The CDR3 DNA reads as TGTGCCAGCAGTGTACTAGTTAGGGGGCCGGATACGCAGTATTTT.

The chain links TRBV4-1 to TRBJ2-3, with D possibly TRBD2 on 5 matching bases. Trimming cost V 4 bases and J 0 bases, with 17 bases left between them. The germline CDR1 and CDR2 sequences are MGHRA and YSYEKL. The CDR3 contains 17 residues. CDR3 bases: TGCGCCAGCAGCCGGCCTCAAGCGGAGCCAAGCACAGATACGCAGTATTTT. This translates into CASSRPQAEPSTDTQYF.